The entry below describes one T cell receptor beta chain. The target antigen is unknown. This specimen comes from a study of T cell responses to AZD1222 COVID-19 vaccine. Sequenced by immunoSEQ multiplex PCR; TCRdb stores in-frame clones only, minus some. The table includes fewer than 200,000 clones, 80% to 90% detected once. V gave up 3 bases and J gave up 3 bases, with 12 bases separating them. CDR1 SGHTA and CDR2 FQGNSA come from the germline V gene. CDR3 length equals 15 residues. General study points: Repertoire sampling was restricted to post-peak T cell response timepoints. Targets within unmutated variant regions were reportedly found for nearly half of spike-specific TCRs. Regions 160-218 and 743-854 held dominance among vaccine-associated CD4 TCRs, which spanned spike. Of the AZD1222 recipients, only 6 or 7 were seropositive at baseline.

The sequence derives from an adult in good health. The J gene is TRBJ1-5, the V gene TRBV7-2, with a weak D call TRBD1 (6 bases). The sample in question was peripheral blood, obtained on day 0 of AZD1222 vaccination. This CDR3 reads CASSFSSGVNQPQHF. The CDR3 nucleotides read TGTGCCAGCAGCTTTAGTTCAGGGGTCAATCAGCCCCAGCATTTT.